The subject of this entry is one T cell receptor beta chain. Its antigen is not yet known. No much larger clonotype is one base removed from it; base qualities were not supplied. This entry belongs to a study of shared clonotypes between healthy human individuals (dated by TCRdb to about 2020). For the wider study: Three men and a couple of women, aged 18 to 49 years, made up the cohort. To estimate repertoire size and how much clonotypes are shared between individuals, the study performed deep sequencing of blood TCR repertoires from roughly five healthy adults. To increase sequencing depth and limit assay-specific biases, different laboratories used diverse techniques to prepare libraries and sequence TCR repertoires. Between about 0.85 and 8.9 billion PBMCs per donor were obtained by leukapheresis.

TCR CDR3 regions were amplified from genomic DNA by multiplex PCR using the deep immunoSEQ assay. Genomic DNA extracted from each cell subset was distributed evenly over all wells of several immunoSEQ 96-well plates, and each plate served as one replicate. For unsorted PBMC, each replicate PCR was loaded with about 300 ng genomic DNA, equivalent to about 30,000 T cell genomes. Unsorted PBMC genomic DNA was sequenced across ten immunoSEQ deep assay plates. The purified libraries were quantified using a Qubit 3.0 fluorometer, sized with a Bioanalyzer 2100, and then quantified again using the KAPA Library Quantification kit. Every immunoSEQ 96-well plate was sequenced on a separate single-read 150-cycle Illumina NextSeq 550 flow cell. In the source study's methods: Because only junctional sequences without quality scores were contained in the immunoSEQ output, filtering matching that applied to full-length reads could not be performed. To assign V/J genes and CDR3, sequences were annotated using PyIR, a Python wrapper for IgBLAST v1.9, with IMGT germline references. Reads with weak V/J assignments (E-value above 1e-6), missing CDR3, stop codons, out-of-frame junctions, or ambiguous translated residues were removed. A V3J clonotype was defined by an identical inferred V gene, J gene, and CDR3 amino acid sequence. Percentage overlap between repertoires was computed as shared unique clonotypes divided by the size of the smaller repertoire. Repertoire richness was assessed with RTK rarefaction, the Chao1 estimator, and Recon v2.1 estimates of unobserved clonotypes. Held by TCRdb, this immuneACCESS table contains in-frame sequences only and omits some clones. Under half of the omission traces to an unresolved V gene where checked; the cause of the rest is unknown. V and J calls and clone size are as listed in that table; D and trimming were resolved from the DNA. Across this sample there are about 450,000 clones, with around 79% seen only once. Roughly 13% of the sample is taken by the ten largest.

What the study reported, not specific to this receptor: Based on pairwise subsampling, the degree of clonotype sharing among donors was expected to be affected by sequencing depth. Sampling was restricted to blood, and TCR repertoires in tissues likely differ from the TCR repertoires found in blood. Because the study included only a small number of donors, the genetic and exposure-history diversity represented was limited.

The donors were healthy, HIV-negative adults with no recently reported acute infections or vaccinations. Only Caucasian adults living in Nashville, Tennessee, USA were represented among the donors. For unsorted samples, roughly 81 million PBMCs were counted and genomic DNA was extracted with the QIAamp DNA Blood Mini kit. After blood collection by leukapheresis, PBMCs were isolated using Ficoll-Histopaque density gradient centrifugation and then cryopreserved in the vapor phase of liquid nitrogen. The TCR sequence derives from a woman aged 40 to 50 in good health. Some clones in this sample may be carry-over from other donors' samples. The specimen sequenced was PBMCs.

The DNA sequence is given as TGTGCCTGGCAAACAGGGACGCGGTACGAGCAGTACTTC. This sequence encodes CAWQTGTRYEQYF. The chain uses TRBV30 and TRBJ2-7, and TRBD1 may be the D gene, going by 6 matching bases. Including cysteine and phenylalanine, the CDR3 has 13 amino acids. Only the CDR3 DNA is retained, 39 bases long and in frame from the first base. CDR1 and CDR2 are read off the germline V gene (reference sequence) as GTSNPN and SVGIG. The junction shows trimming of 5 bases on V and 4 bases on J, plus 15 bases between the germline ends.